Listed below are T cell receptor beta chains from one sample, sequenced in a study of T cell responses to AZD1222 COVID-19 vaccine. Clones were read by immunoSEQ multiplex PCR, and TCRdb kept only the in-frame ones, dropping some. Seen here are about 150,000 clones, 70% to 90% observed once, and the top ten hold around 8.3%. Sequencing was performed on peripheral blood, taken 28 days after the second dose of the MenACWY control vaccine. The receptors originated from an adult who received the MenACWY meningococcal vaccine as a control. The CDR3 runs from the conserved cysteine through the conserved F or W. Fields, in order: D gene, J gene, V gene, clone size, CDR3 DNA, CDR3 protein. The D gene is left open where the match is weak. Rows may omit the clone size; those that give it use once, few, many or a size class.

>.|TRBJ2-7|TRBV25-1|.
TGTGCCAGCAGTGAATCCTACGAGCAGTACTTC
CASSESYEQYF
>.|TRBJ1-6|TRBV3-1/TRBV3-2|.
TGTGCCAGCAGTTACGCAGGGACTTCACCCCTCCACTTT
CASSYAGTSPLHF
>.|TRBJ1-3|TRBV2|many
TGTGCCAGCAGTGAAAGACAGACATATGGAAACACCATATATTTT
CASSERQTYGNTIYF
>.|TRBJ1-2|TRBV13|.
TGTGCCAGCAGCTTAGGTGAGGTTCACTATGGCTACACCTTC
CASSLGEVHYGYTF
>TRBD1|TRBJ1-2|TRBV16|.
TGTGCCAGCAGCCAATCGGGGGACAGGGGGCTTGGCTACACCTTC
CASSQSGDRGLGYTF
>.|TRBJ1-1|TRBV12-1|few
TGTGCCAGCAGCACCAACAGGGTAAAAGGCACTGAAGCTTTCTTT
CASSTNRVKGTEAFF
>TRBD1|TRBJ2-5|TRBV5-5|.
TGTGCCAGCAGCTGGCGGACAGGGGAAGGGAGAGAGACCCAGTACTTC
CASSWRTGEGRETQYF
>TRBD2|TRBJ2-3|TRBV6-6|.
TGTGCCAGCACCGGGACTAGCGGATCAGATACGCAGTATTTT
CASTGTSGSDTQYF
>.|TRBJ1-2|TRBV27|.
TGTGCCAGCAGTTTATCCGAAGCTAACTATGGCTACACCTTC
CASSLSEANYGYTF
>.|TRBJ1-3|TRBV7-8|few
TGTGCCAGCAAGGGTATTAGGGGCCCCTACTCCTCTGGAAACACCATATATTTT
CASKGIRGPYSSGNTIYF
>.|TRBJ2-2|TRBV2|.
TGTGCCAGCAACAGCCCGAACACCGGGGAGCTGTTTTTT
CASNSPNTGELFF
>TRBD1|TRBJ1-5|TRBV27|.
TGTGCCAGCAGTCGATACCCGGGACAGTTCAATCAGCCCCAGCATTTT
CASSRYPGQFNQPQHF
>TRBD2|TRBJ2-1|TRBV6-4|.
TGTGCCAGCCGGGAGCGGGAGGGCCGATATGAGCAGTTCTTC
CASREREGRYEQFF
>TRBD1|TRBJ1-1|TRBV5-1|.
TGCGCCAGCAGGGACACAGGGGGAGAGACTGAAGCTTTCTTT
CASRDTGGETEAFF
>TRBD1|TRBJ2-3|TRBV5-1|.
TGCGCCAGCAGACCGAACTCGCAGGGGGCAGGTGATACGCAGTATTTT
CASRPNSQGAGDTQYF
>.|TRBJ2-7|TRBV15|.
TGTGCCACCAGCAGGGACCGCGACTACGAGCAGTACTTC
CATSRDRDYEQYF
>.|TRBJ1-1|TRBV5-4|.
TGTGCCAGCAGCCCGAAGGGACACTTGGGGGCAGTCACTGAAGCTTTCTTT
CASSPKGHLGAVTEAFF
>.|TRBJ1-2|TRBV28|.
TGTGCCAGCTCCCGGGGCGCTAACTATGGCTACACCTTC
CASSRGANYGYTF
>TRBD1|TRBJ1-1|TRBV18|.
TGTGCCAGCTCACCTAAGACAGGGGGCTTTTTAACTGAAGCTTTCTTT
CASSPKTGGFLTEAFF
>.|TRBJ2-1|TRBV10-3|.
TGTGCCATCAGTGAGGAGGGTGAGCAGTTCTTC
CAISEEGEQFF
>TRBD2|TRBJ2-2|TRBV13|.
TGTGCCAGCAGCTTAAGGGGCGGACTAGCGGGGCCCACCGGGGAGCTGTTTTTT
CASSLRGGLAGPTGELFF
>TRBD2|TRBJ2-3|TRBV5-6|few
TGTGCCAGCAGCTTGACTGGGAGCGGGAGTTCCGGAGATACGCAGTATTTT
CASSLTGSGSSGDTQYF
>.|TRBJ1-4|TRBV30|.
TGTGCCTGGAGAAGGGCCGGGGCTAATGAAAAACTGTTTTTT
CAWRRAGANEKLFF
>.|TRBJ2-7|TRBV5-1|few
TGCGCCAGCAGACCCGTGACTAGTGCCTGGGAGCAGTACTTC
CASRPVTSAWEQYF
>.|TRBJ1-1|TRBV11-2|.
TGTGCCAGCAGCTCACTGCGAGGGAGGAACACTGAAGCTTTCTTT
CASSSLRGRNTEAFF
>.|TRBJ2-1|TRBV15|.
TGTGCCACCGGGCCCAGGTCCTACAATGAGCAGTTCTTC
CATGPRSYNEQFF
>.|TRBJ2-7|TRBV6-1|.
TGTGCCAGCAGTGAAGCCGGCCGGGCGATTTCCGAGCAGTACTTC
CASSEAGRAISEQYF
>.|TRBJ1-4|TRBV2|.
TGTGCCAGCATTCGGGGCCAAGGTGAAAAACTGTTTTTT
CASIRGQGEKLFF
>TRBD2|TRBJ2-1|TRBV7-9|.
TGTGCCAGCAGCTCCCTCGGAAGCGGGGGGTACAATGAGCAGTTCTTC
CASSSLGSGGYNEQFF
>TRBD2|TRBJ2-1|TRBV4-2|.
TGTGCCAGCAGCCAAGTCGACGGACTAGGTCTCAATGAGCAGTTCTTC
CASSQVDGLGLNEQFF
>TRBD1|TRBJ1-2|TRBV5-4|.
TGTGCCAGCAGCTTGAGGCAGGGGGCGGATGGCTACACCTTC
CASSLRQGADGYTF
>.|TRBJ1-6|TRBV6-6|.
TGTGCCAGCAGTTACTCGAGGCTGAATAATTCACCCCTCCACTTT
CASSYSRLNNSPLHF
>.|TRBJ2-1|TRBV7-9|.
TGTGCCAGCAGCCCGGACAGTTACAATGAGCAGTTCTTC
CASSPDSYNEQFF
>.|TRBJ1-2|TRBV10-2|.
TGCGCCAGCGGTGACCGGAACTATGGCTACACCTTC
CASGDRNYGYTF
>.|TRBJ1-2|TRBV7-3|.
TGTGCCAGCAGCTTAACTGCGTGGCAGGGCGGAGGCTACACCTTC
CASSLTAWQGGGYTF
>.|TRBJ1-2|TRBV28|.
TGTGCCTCCGAGGGGGGCTATGGCTACACCTTC
CASEGGYGYTF